This entry lists 32 T cell receptor beta chains sequenced from one sample in a study of early stage breast cancer tumors. Assay: immunoSEQ multiplex PCR; the TCRdb copy retains only in-frame clones and omits some. This sample carries roughly 5,400 clones, 68% of them seen once, and the ten largest clones take over 8.5%. Sample: breast tumor tissue. These receptors were taken from a person aged 55-75 years with breast cancer.

The chain joins TRBV2 to TRBJ2-5; no clear D. Germline V gene data show CDR1 as SNHLY and CDR2 as FYNNEI. The V end was cut by 3 bases, the J end by 2 bases, with 10 bases between. The length of the CDR3 is 14 residues. The CDR3 nucleotides read TGTGCCAGCAGTGATCAACAGTGGCAAGAGACCCAGTACTTC. This encodes CASSDQQWQETQYF. The full variable domain, rest sourced from reference TRBV2 and TRBJ2-5, is EPEVTQTPSHQVTQMGQEVILRCVPISNHLYFYWYRQILGQKVEFLVSFYNNEISEKSEIFDDQFSVERPDGSNFTLKIRSTKLEDSAMYFCASSDQQWQETQYFGPGTRLLVL.

There are a few counts of this clone. The DNA of the CDR3 is TGTGCCAGCGGCTGGGTAGCGGGAGTGGTAGAGACCCAGTACTTC. This sequence encodes CASGWVAGVVETQYF. The V call is TRBV7-8, the J call TRBJ2-5, with TRBD2 matching over 9 bases. The germline CDR1 and CDR2 sequences are SGHVS and FQNEAQ. The length of the CDR3 is 15 residues. The V and J ends lost 8 bases and 4 bases, in that order; junction bases with no gene match: 11.

This clone was observed a handful of times. The gene calls are TRBV7-9 and TRBJ2-1; TRBD1 aligns across 7 bases. The CDR3 has 11 amino acids. Trimming cost V 6 bases and J 15 bases; bases outside gene matches: 8. CDR1 and CDR2 from the germline V gene are SEHNR and FQNEAQ (reference sequence). The CDR3 here is CASSRQGSGFF. CDR3 in DNA: TGTGCCAGCAGTCGACAGGGTTCGGGGTTCTTC.

This clone has only a few counts. This rearrangement joins TRBV5-1 to TRBJ2-3; no clear D. This CDR3 has 16 amino acids. V gave up 0 bases and J gave up 0 bases, with 11 bases separating them. The germline V gene encodes CDR1 SGHRS and CDR2 YFSETQ. The CDR3 bases are TGCGCCAGCAGCTTGGATGTGTACTCTAGCACAGATACGCAGTATTTT. Translated: CASSLDVYSSTDTQYF.

The J gene is TRBJ1-3, the V gene TRBV4-1; D gene ambiguous. Germline V gene lookup returns CDR1 MGHRA and CDR2 YSYEKL. The CDR3 spans 17 residues. The germline V and J ends were trimmed by 0 bases and 0 bases, with 12 bases remaining between them. CDR3: CASSQDPRAYSGNTIYF. The CDR3 nucleotides read TGCGCCAGCAGCCAAGATCCCCGCGCCTACTCTGGAAACACCATATATTTT.

This clone is a singleton in its sample. The chain combines TRBV11-3 with TRBJ2-3; D ambiguous. The germline CDR1 and CDR2 sequences are SGHNT and YENEEA. V was trimmed by 5 bases and J by 2 bases, leaving 5 bases between them. The CDR3 consists of 12 residues. In DNA form, the CDR3 reads TGTGCCAGCAGCAAGAACACAGATACGCAGTATTTT. It yields the protein CASSKNTDTQYF.

Within the sample, this clone is medium-sized. This chain joins TRBV19 and TRBJ2-1, with TRBD2 matching 9 bases. Germline V gene sequence: CDR1 LNHDA, CDR2 SQIVND (reference sequence). The trim removed 6 bases at V and 1 base at J, leaving 16 bases unmatched. This CDR3 has 19 residues. This chain's CDR3 is CASSPPGWLAGRSYNEQFF. The CDR3 DNA reads TGTGCCAGTAGCCCCCCGGGTTGGCTAGCGGGACGATCCTACAATGAGCAGTTCTTC.

The V gene is TRBV19, the J gene TRBJ1-1; possible D gene TRBD1, 5 bases. V gave up 4 bases and J gave up 4 bases, with 10 bases separating them. The germline V gene has CDR1 LNHDA and CDR2 SQIVND (reference sequence). This CDR3 is 13 amino acids long. The CDR3 region has the DNA TGTGCCAGTAGTACAAGGGACGGCACTGAAGCTTTCTTT. Its protein is CASSTRDGTEAFF.

This clone has more than one count but fewer than ten. The chain combines TRBV2 with TRBJ1-5; no reliable D call. Per the germline V gene, CDR1 is SNHLY and CDR2 is FYNNEI. The V end lost 1 base, the J end lost 1 base, and 8 bases lay between the germline ends. The CDR3 runs to 15 residues. The CDR3: CASSEGTVSNQPQHF. CDR3 DNA: TGTGCCAGCAGTGAAGGAACGGTGAGCAATCAGCCCCAGCATTTT.

The gene calls are TRBV5-1 and TRBJ2-1; 10 bases match TRBD2. V gave up 1 base and J gave up 0 bases; unmatched junction bases: 7. Germline values: CDR1 SGHRS, CDR2 YFSETQ. This CDR3 contains 18 residues. CDR3 amino acids: CASSLRLAGDSSYNEQFF. In DNA, the CDR3 is TGCGCCAGCAGCTTGAGGCTAGCGGGGGATAGCTCCTACAATGAGCAGTTCTTC.

The genes are TRBV27 and TRBJ1-1, with TRBD1 as a possible D gene (5 bases). The V and J ends lost 6 bases and 5 bases respectively, with 22 bases between them. The CDR3 extends over 16 amino acids. Germline CDR1 reads MNHEY; CDR2 reads SMNVEV (reference sequence). This chain's CDR3 is CASRAHGGLGRTEAFF. CDR3 in DNA: TGTGCCAGCAGGGCTCACGGGGGATTGGGAAGGACTGAAGCTTTCTTT.

This chain uses TRBV11-2 with TRBJ1-1; D ambiguous. CDR1 and CDR2 (germline): SGHAT, FQNNGV. Trimming cost V 7 bases and J 10 bases, with 7 bases left between them. The CDR3 loop spans 9 amino acids. CDR3 amino acids: CASTRGAFF. The CDR3 bases are TGTGCCAGCACCCGTGGAGCTTTCTTT. The full variable domain, in which reference TRBV11-2 and TRBJ1-1 provide the parts outside the CDR3, is EAGVAQSPRYKIIEKRQSVAFWCNPISGHATLYWYQQILGQGPKLLIQFQNNGVVDDSQLPKDRFSAERLKGVDSTLKIQPAKLEDSAVYLCASTRGAFFGQGTRLTVV.

The rearrangement uses TRBV5-1 and TRBJ2-7; no firm D call. CDR1 and CDR2 (germline): SGHRS, YFSETQ. V was shortened by 0 bases and J by 2 bases, with 9 bases between the two germline ends. The CDR3 is 14 residues long. The chain's CDR3 is CASSLVVRTYEQYF. CDR3 sequence (DNA): TGCGCCAGCAGCTTGGTGGTGAGGACCTACGAGCAGTACTTC.

The rearrangement links TRBV28 to TRBJ1-3; the D is unclear. This CDR3 comprises 16 residues. Germline CDR1 reads MDHEN; CDR2 reads SYDVKM. The V and J ends lost 8 bases and 0 bases respectively, with 17 bases between them. DNA for the CDR3: TGTGCCAGCGAAAGCATGGGCCGCATCTCTGGAAACACCATATATTTT. Protein product: CASESMGRISGNTIYF.

V is TRBV2 and J is TRBJ2-3; D is unclear. This CDR3 has 11 amino acids. Germline V gives CDR1 SNHLY, CDR2 FYNNEI. V gave up 4 bases and J gave up 3 bases, with 2 bases separating them. The CDR3 region has the DNA TGTGCCAGCAGTGCGACAGATACGCAGTATTTT. Translating gives CASSATDTQYF.

The chain carries TRBV4-2 and TRBJ2-7; no definite D call. CDR1 and CDR2 (germline): LGHNA, YNFKEQ. Trimming pared 4 bases from V and 0 bases from J, leaving 13 bases between. The CDR3 length is 15 residues. CDR3 in DNA: TGTGCCAGCAGCCCGACCGCTCCTAGCTCCTACGAGCAGTACTTC. It is translated as CASSPTAPSSYEQYF.

The rearrangement links TRBV19 to TRBJ2-1, with 7 bases that match TRBD2. Trimming removed 2 bases from V and 8 bases from J; junction bases left unmatched: 3. CDR1 is LNHDA, CDR2 SQIVND, per germline (reference sequence). The CDR3 has 13 residues. CDR3 in amino acids: CASSIWGGDEQFF. DNA for the CDR3: TGTGCCAGTAGTATATGGGGGGGGGATGAGCAGTTCTTC.

The chain uses TRBV7-9 and TRBJ2-3, with TRBD2 matching over 8 bases. CDR1 and CDR2 from the germline V gene are SEHNR and FQNEAQ (reference sequence). After removal of 3 bases from V and 4 bases from J, the junction contained 6 bases not matched to a gene. The CDR3 extends over 15 amino acids. The CDR3 sequence is CASSFTSGSSDTQYF. The CDR3 nucleotides are TGTGCCAGCAGCTTTACGAGCGGGAGCTCAGATACGCAGTATTTT.

This clone was recorded a few times. The genes are TRBV9 and TRBJ1-2; the D gene is possibly TRBD1 (6 bases). Trimming took off 3 bases at V and 6 bases at J, with 15 bases between the two ends. Per germline, CDR1 SGDLS and CDR2 YYNGEE. This CDR3 has 14 residues. CDR3 coding DNA: TGTGCCAGCAGCGCCGGAGGGGGGGCAGATGGCTACACCTTC. It encodes CASSAGGGADGYTF.

The rearrangement joins TRBV5-6 to TRBJ2-2; D unclear. The CDR3 covers 16 residues. Trimming took 1 base from V and 0 from J, leaving 10 bases between them. CDR1 and CDR2 from the germline V gene are SGHDT and YYEEEE. CDR3 loop: CASSLRFLANTGELFF. The CDR3 DNA follows: TGTGCCAGCAGCTTGAGATTTCTAGCGAACACCGGGGAGCTGTTTTTT.

CDR3 nucleotide sequence: TGTGCCAGCAGCTTACACTCAGGGGGCGGGTCCGATGGCTACACCTTC. This codes for CASSLHSGGGSDGYTF. V is TRBV7-3 and J is TRBJ1-2, with TRBD1 matching 8 bases. V was clipped by 2 bases and J by 6 bases; unmatched bases: 11. CDR3 length equals 16 residues. Looked up from germline, CDR1 is SGHTA and CDR2 is FQGTGA.

The V and J genes are TRBV19 and TRBJ1-2, with D tentatively TRBD1 (5 bases). The ends were cut back, 5 bases at V and 4 bases at J, with 17 bases in the middle. CDR1 and CDR2 from the germline V gene are LNHDA and SQIVND (reference sequence). The CDR3 contains 15 residues. CDR3 DNA: TGTGCCAGTAGTCAGATCGGACAATCTAGCTATGGCTACACCTTC. Translating it yields CASSQIGQSSYGYTF.

The V call is TRBV9, the J call TRBJ2-7; D is undetermined. The V and J ends lost 5 bases and 3 bases respectively, with 9 bases between them. CDR1 is SGDLS, CDR2 YYNGEE, per germline. The CDR3 length is 12 residues. Here the CDR3 reads CASSWRGYEQYF. The CDR3 coding sequence is TGTGCCAGCAGTTGGAGAGGCTACGAGCAGTACTTC.

The chain combines TRBV10-2 with TRBJ2-6; D may be TRBD1 (5 bases). The germline CDR1 and CDR2 sequences are WSHSY and SAAADI. This CDR3 is 15 amino acids long. V lost 6 bases to trimming and J lost 0 bases, with 9 bases between them. The CDR3 loop is CASRAGNSGANVLTF. The DNA of the CDR3 is TGCGCCAGCAGGGCAGGGAACTCTGGGGCCAACGTCCTGACTTTC.

This chain uses TRBV7-2 with TRBJ2-7; TRBD2 matches at 11 bases. This CDR3 contains 16 residues. The junction had 9 bases not matched to a gene; V was cut back by 2 bases and J by 6 bases. CDR1 is SGHTA, CDR2 FQGNSA, per germline. The CDR3 region has the DNA TGTGCCAGCAGCTTATCCCAGGCTAGCGGGGGGCTCGAGCAGTACTTC. Encoded protein: CASSLSQASGGLEQYF.

The chain carries TRBV6-5 and TRBJ1-2; D not certain. The CDR3 length is 14 residues. V was clipped by 0 bases and J by 6 bases, with 11 bases between them. Per germline, CDR1 MNHEY and CDR2 SVGAGI. The CDR3 loop reads CASSYSLGSDGYTF. In DNA, the CDR3 is TGTGCCAGCAGTTACTCTTTGGGGTCGGATGGCTACACCTTC.

The chain joins TRBV9 to TRBJ1-2; maybe TRBD1 (5 bases). The CDR3 is 14 residues long. The V end was cut by 4 bases, the J end by 8 bases, with 18 bases between. Germline values: CDR1 SGDLS, CDR2 YYNGEE. CDR3 loop: CASSPVTTARGYTF. The CDR3 nucleotides read TGTGCCAGCAGCCCCGTAACGACAGCCCGGGGCTACACCTTC.

This clone was seen a handful of times. The chain links TRBV5-1 to TRBJ1-5; TRBD1 matches at 8 bases. The V segment lost 6 bases and the J segment 1 base; nucleotides outside the gene matches: 9. There are 16 residues in the CDR3. Germline lookup yields CDR1 SGHRS and CDR2 YFSETQ. CDR3 region: CASTTLRTGSNQPQHF. For the CDR3, the DNA is TGCGCCAGCACGACCTTGAGGACAGGGAGCAATCAGCCCCAGCATTTT.

V usage is TRBV5-6 and J usage is TRBJ2-7; possible D gene TRBD2, 5 bases. Germline CDR1 and CDR2: SGHDT and YYEEEE. There are 12 residues in the CDR3. V was pared by 2 bases and J by 4 bases, with 7 bases between. The CDR3 here is CASSLERYEQYF. The DNA of the CDR3 is TGTGCCAGCAGCTTAGAGCGGTACGAGCAGTACTTC.

This clone was counted a single time. The V and J genes are TRBV6-6 and TRBJ1-2; D uncertain. CDR3 length equals 14 residues. V was shortened by 6 bases and J by 2 bases, with 13 bases between the two germline ends. CDR1 and CDR2 (germline): MNHNY, SVGAGI (reference sequence). The CDR3 region has the DNA TGTGCCAGCAGCAAGGGTTTAGCAAACTATGGCTACACCTTC. Translation gives CASSKGLANYGYTF.

The V call is TRBV11-2, the J call TRBJ2-7, with 8 positions matching TRBD2. CDR1 and CDR2 (germline): SGHAT, FQNNGV. The CDR3 is 13 residues long. The junction had 7 bases not matched to a gene; V was cut back by 5 bases and J by 7 bases. CDR3 loop: CASSPREGWEQYF. The CDR3 nucleotides are TGTGCCAGCAGCCCCCGGGAGGGATGGGAGCAGTACTTC.

The chain uses TRBV15 and TRBJ2-3; D ambiguous. CDR1 and CDR2 from the germline V gene are LNHNV and YYDKDF (reference sequence). The V and J ends lost 0 bases and 6 bases respectively, with 7 bases between them. The CDR3 extends over 13 amino acids. DNA of the CDR3: TGTGCCACCAGCAGAGATTTAGAGGATACGCAGTATTTT. Translating it yields CATSRDLEDTQYF.